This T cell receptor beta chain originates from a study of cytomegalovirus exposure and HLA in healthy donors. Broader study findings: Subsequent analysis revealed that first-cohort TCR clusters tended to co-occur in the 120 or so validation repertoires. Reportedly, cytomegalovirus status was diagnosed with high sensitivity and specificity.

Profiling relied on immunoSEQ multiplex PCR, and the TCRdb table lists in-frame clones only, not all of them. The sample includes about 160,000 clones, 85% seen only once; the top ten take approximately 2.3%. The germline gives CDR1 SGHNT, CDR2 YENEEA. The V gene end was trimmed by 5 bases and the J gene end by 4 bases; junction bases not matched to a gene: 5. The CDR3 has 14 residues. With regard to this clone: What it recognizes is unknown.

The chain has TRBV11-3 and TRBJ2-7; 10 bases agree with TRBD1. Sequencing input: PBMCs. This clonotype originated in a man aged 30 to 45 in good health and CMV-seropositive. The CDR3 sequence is CASSPRQGAYEQYF. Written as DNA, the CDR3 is TGTGCCAGCAGCCCTCGACAGGGGGCTTACGAGCAGTACTTC.